This T cell receptor (beta chain) originates from a study of T cells in Graves' hyperthyroidism and ophthalmopathy. For the study at large: Prior to any treatment, at the point of initial diagnosis, peripheral blood was collected.

Amplified TCR beta CDR3 regions derived from RNA transcripts. The HTBI primer set drove a first-round RT-PCR of the TCR CDR3. TCRdb re-called the multiplex PCR reads with MiXCR, one entry per CDR3 protein. The sample shows approximately 640,000 distinct CDR3 sequences, around 15% of them seen only once. The germline CDR1 and CDR2 sequences are LGHDT and YNNKEL (reference sequence). The V and J ends lost 3 bases and 5 bases, in that order; junction bases with no gene match: 14. The CDR3 consists of 20 residues. At least ten counts were recorded for this clonotype. The target antigen is unknown. General observations from the study: Blood held most thyroid clonotypes expanded above 0.001 frequency. Through a model of 13 V-J features, ophthalmopathy was separated from stable hyperthyroidism.

Used for diagnoses were clinical symptoms, serum thyroxine and TRAb, thyroid ultrasound and orbital computed tomography. Sequenced: blood. This receptor was obtained from a man between 45 and 60 years old with Graves' hyperthyroidism. This chain uses TRBV3-1 with TRBJ2-3, with 16 bases fitting TRBD2. The DNA of the CDR3 is TGTGCCAGCAGCCAGGTTACCGGGACTAGCGGGAGGGCCTTGGGAGATACGCAGTATTTT. As protein: CASSQVTGTSGRALGDTQYF.